Listed below are T cell receptor beta chains from one sample, sequenced in a study of shared clonotypes between healthy human individuals. Sequencing was performed with immunoSEQ multiplex PCR; in TCRdb, only in-frame clones are kept and a portion is missing. Among over 850,000 clones listed, 70% to 80% were seen once. Sequencing was performed on memory CD4+ T cells from PBMCs. The source of these receptors is a man younger than 35 in good health. Some clones in this sample may be carry-over from other donors' samples. Both conserved end residues are part of each CDR3. The D gene is left open where the match is weak. Clone size is not always given. Where it is, it says once, few, many or a class for expanded clones.

D gene: .
clone size: .
V gene: TRBV2
J gene: TRBJ1-2
CDR3 DNA: TGTGCAGCCTCGGGCAGGGGCTTTGGCTACACCTTC
CDR3 protein: CAASGRGFGYTF

D gene: .
clone size: .
V gene: TRBV6-4
J gene: TRBJ1-3
CDR3 DNA: TGTGCCAGCAGACAGGAATATTTT
CDR3 protein: CASRQEYF

D gene: .
clone size: few
V gene: TRBV6-1
J gene: TRBJ1-5
CDR3 DNA: TGTGCCAGCAGTGAGTTAGCCAATCAGCCCCAGCATTTT
CDR3 protein: CASSELANQPQHF

D gene: .
clone size: .
V gene: TRBV29-1
J gene: TRBJ1-2
CDR3 DNA: TGCAGCGTCGAGCGGTATTCCAACTATGGCTACACCTTC
CDR3 protein: CSVERYSNYGYTF

D gene: TRBD2
clone size: .
V gene: TRBV10-3
J gene: TRBJ2-1
CDR3 DNA: TGTGCCATCAGTGAACTAGCGGGAGTCAATGAGCAGTTCTTC
CDR3 protein: CAISELAGVNEQFF

D gene: TRBD1
clone size: .
V gene: TRBV6-5
J gene: TRBJ2-7
CDR3 DNA: TGTGCCAGCAGTTTACTGGTTGGCAGGGGGCATGAGCAGTACTTC
CDR3 protein: CASSLLVGRGHEQYF

D gene: .
clone size: .
V gene: TRBV10-3
J gene: TRBJ2-1
CDR3 DNA: TGTGCCATCTCCCGAGTGCGCGAGCAGTTCTTC
CDR3 protein: CAISRVREQFF

D gene: TRBD1
clone size: once
V gene: TRBV7-3
J gene: TRBJ2-6
CDR3 DNA: TGTGCCAGCAGCCCCGGGACAGGATTTCCTGGGGCCAACGTCCTGACTTTC
CDR3 protein: CASSPGTGFPGANVLTF

D gene: .
clone size: few
V gene: TRBV2
J gene: TRBJ2-7
CDR3 DNA: TGTGCCGCAGGTGCTCGGGGCGAGCAGTACTTC
CDR3 protein: CAAGARGEQYF

D gene: .
clone size: .
V gene: TRBV28
J gene: TRBJ2-5
CDR3 DNA: TGTGCCAGCAGTTGGGGGGATAAGGAGTACTTC
CDR3 protein: CASSWGDKEYF

D gene: TRBD1
clone size: .
V gene: TRBV19
J gene: TRBJ2-2
CDR3 DNA: TGTGCCAGTAGTCCGAGACAGGGTGTATTTACGAACACCGGGGAGCTGTTTTTT
CDR3 protein: CASSPRQGVFTNTGELFF

D gene: TRBD1
clone size: .
V gene: TRBV11-2
J gene: TRBJ1-2
CDR3 DNA: TGTGCCAGCAGCTCCGGGACAGGGCGTGGCTACACCTTC
CDR3 protein: CASSSGTGRGYTF

D gene: .
clone size: .
V gene: TRBV11-2
J gene: TRBJ1-1
CDR3 DNA: TGTGCCAGCAGCCCTGACAGTAGCACTGAAGCTTTCTTT
CDR3 protein: CASSPDSSTEAFF

D gene: .
clone size: .
V gene: TRBV2
J gene: TRBJ1-6
CDR3 DNA: TGTGCCAGCAGTGGATCTTGGGGACGGAGAAATTCACCCCTCCACTTT
CDR3 protein: CASSGSWGRRNSPLHF

D gene: TRBD1
clone size: .
V gene: TRBV5-5
J gene: TRBJ1-5
CDR3 DNA: TGTGCCAGCAGCCAAACTACAGGGGTAGGACAGCCCCAGCATTTT
CDR3 protein: CASSQTTGVGQPQHF

D gene: TRBD2
clone size: few
V gene: TRBV7-2
J gene: TRBJ2-3
CDR3 DNA: TGTGCCAGCAGCTTATTGGGACCGACTAGCGGGAGAGCGGATACGCAGTATTTT
CDR3 protein: CASSLLGPTSGRADTQYF

D gene: .
clone size: .
V gene: TRBV28
J gene: TRBJ1-1
CDR3 DNA: TGTGCCAGCATGCCCGGAGTGATGAACACTGAAGCTTTCTTT
CDR3 protein: CASMPGVMNTEAFF

D gene: TRBD1
clone size: .
V gene: TRBV27
J gene: TRBJ1-2
CDR3 DNA: TGTGCCAGCAGGCCGACAGGGGGCTATGGCTACACCTTC
CDR3 protein: CASRPTGGYGYTF

D gene: TRBD1
clone size: .
V gene: TRBV9
J gene: TRBJ2-7
CDR3 DNA: TGTGCCAGCAGCGTAGGGGTGGGACAGGGGGTTTTAGACGAGCAGTACTTC
CDR3 protein: CASSVGVGQGVLDEQYF

D gene: .
clone size: .
V gene: TRBV30
J gene: TRBJ1-2
CDR3 DNA: TGTGCCGTCGACGGGGAAGCAAACTATGGCTACACCTTC
CDR3 protein: CAVDGEANYGYTF

D gene: .
clone size: .
V gene: TRBV11-2
J gene: TRBJ2-7
CDR3 DNA: TGTGCCAGCAGCCCTCAAGGATACGAGCAGTACTTC
CDR3 protein: CASSPQGYEQYF

D gene: TRBD1
clone size: .
V gene: TRBV5-8
J gene: TRBJ2-7
CDR3 DNA: TGTGCCAGCAGCAAAAAGACAGGGTGGACCTACGAGCAGTACTTC
CDR3 protein: CASSKKTGWTYEQYF

D gene: TRBD1
clone size: .
V gene: TRBV7-8
J gene: TRBJ2-1
CDR3 DNA: TGTGCCAGCAGCTTAGTAGGAGGGACAGGGGCCTACAATGAGCAGTTCTTC
CDR3 protein: CASSLVGGTGAYNEQFF

D gene: .
clone size: .
V gene: TRBV5-1
J gene: TRBJ2-7
CDR3 DNA: TGCGCCAGCAGTAAGGAGGGACCCGAGCAGTACTTC
CDR3 protein: CASSKEGPEQYF

D gene: TRBD1
clone size: .
V gene: TRBV2
J gene: TRBJ2-3
CDR3 DNA: TGTGCCACTTCCGACAGGGGCGGCACAGATACGCAGTATTTT
CDR3 protein: CATSDRGGTDTQYF

D gene: .
clone size: .
V gene: TRBV6-1
J gene: TRBJ2-3
CDR3 DNA: TGTGCCAGCAGTGTCAAGGGATACACAGATACGCAGTATTTT
CDR3 protein: CASSVKGYTDTQYF

D gene: .
clone size: few
V gene: TRBV9
J gene: TRBJ2-3
CDR3 DNA: TGTGCCAGCAGCGTAGAGGGCTTTAGCACAGATACGCAGTATTTT
CDR3 protein: CASSVEGFSTDTQYF

D gene: TRBD2
clone size: once
V gene: TRBV27
J gene: TRBJ2-2
CDR3 DNA: TGTGCCAGCAGGCCACTAGCGGGTATCACCGGGGAGCTGTTTTTT
CDR3 protein: CASRPLAGITGELFF

D gene: .
clone size: many
V gene: TRBV20-1
J gene: TRBJ2-7
CDR3 DNA: TGCAGTGCTAGTGATTACGAGCAGTACTTC
CDR3 protein: CSASDYEQYF

D gene: .
clone size: .
V gene: TRBV7-3
J gene: TRBJ2-7
CDR3 DNA: TGTGCCAGCAGCTTAGACTCGGGTTACGAGCAGTACTTC
CDR3 protein: CASSLDSGYEQYF

D gene: .
clone size: .
V gene: TRBV28
J gene: TRBJ2-3
CDR3 DNA: TGTGCCAGCAGCCCTCAGCTCTTCACAGATACGCAGTATTTT
CDR3 protein: CASSPQLFTDTQYF

D gene: TRBD2
clone size: .
V gene: TRBV7-2
J gene: TRBJ2-3
CDR3 DNA: TGTGCCAGCAGCCTCCGGAAGGGACTAGCGGGGAACACAGATACGCAGTATTTT
CDR3 protein: CASSLRKGLAGNTDTQYF

D gene: .
clone size: .
V gene: TRBV5-1
J gene: TRBJ2-3
CDR3 DNA: TGCGCCAGCAGCTTCCCAGGCACAGATACGCAGTATTTT
CDR3 protein: CASSFPGTDTQYF

D gene: .
clone size: .
V gene: TRBV7-2
J gene: TRBJ1-5
CDR3 DNA: TGTGCCAGCAGCCCCGGACCAAACAATCAGCCCCAGCATTTT
CDR3 protein: CASSPGPNNQPQHF

D gene: .
clone size: .
V gene: TRBV11-2
J gene: TRBJ2-1
CDR3 DNA: TGTGCCAGCAGCTTGGAGACTAGTAAAGAGTTCTTC
CDR3 protein: CASSLETSKEFF

D gene: .
clone size: .
V gene: TRBV28
J gene: TRBJ1-1
CDR3 DNA: TGTGCCAGCCGGCTACAGGGTTTCACTGAAGCTTTCTTT
CDR3 protein: CASRLQGFTEAFF

D gene: TRBD1
clone size: .
V gene: TRBV2
J gene: TRBJ1-2
CDR3 DNA: TGTGCCAGAGACAGGGAGGACTATGGCTACACCTTC
CDR3 protein: CARDREDYGYTF

D gene: .
clone size: .
V gene: TRBV5-6
J gene: TRBJ2-4
CDR3 DNA: TGTGCCAGCAGTTCGCGGGGTAGAAACATTCAGTACTTC
CDR3 protein: CASSSRGRNIQYF

D gene: .
clone size: .
V gene: TRBV7-9
J gene: TRBJ1-3
CDR3 DNA: TGTGCCAGCAGCACCCCCCCAAACACCATATATTTT
CDR3 protein: CASSTPPNTIYF

D gene: TRBD1
clone size: .
V gene: TRBV2
J gene: TRBJ2-6
CDR3 DNA: TGTGCCAGCAGTGAAGCGCTTCTCATAAGGGGGCTCGCCAACGTCCTGACTTTC
CDR3 protein: CASSEALLIRGLANVLTF

D gene: .
clone size: .
V gene: TRBV7-2
J gene: TRBJ2-7
CDR3 DNA: TGTGCCAGCAGCACCCGAGGGGGGGGCGACGAGCAGTACTTC
CDR3 protein: CASSTRGGGDEQYF

D gene: TRBD1
clone size: .
V gene: TRBV6-6
J gene: TRBJ2-1
CDR3 DNA: TGTGCCAGCAGTTACGAGAGGGACAGGGTGATGTTCTTC
CDR3 protein: CASSYERDRVMFF

D gene: .
clone size: .
V gene: TRBV5-6
J gene: TRBJ1-5
CDR3 DNA: TGTGCCAGCAGCCAAGGCGGGGCCGCTAGCAATCAGCCCCAGCATTTT
CDR3 protein: CASSQGGAASNQPQHF

D gene: TRBD1
clone size: .
V gene: TRBV6-6
J gene: TRBJ1-5
CDR3 DNA: TGTGCCAGCAGGGTGGACAGGAATGGCCAGCCCCAGCATTTT
CDR3 protein: CASRVDRNGQPQHF

D gene: .
clone size: few
V gene: TRBV19
J gene: TRBJ1-2
CDR3 DNA: TGTGCCAGTAGTATGGTCAGTGTTGATCCTAAGGATGGCTACACCTTC
CDR3 protein: CASSMVSVDPKDGYTF

D gene: TRBD1
clone size: once
V gene: TRBV7-2
J gene: TRBJ2-7
CDR3 DNA: TGTGCCAGCAGCTGGGACAGGGGGCGAAACGAGCAGTACTTC
CDR3 protein: CASSWDRGRNEQYF

D gene: TRBD1
clone size: .
V gene: TRBV15
J gene: TRBJ1-2
CDR3 DNA: TGTGCCACCAGCAGGGAAAAACAGGGGGAGGGGAACGGCTACACCTTC
CDR3 protein: CATSREKQGEGNGYTF

D gene: TRBD1
clone size: .
V gene: TRBV28
J gene: TRBJ2-5
CDR3 DNA: TGTGCCAGCAGTTCCGACAGGGGGCGGCAAGAGACCCAGTACTTC
CDR3 protein: CASSSDRGRQETQYF

D gene: .
clone size: .
V gene: TRBV28
J gene: TRBJ2-5
CDR3 DNA: TGTGCCAGCAGTTTATCCGGGGAGACCCAGTACTTC
CDR3 protein: CASSLSGETQYF

D gene: TRBD1
clone size: .
V gene: TRBV28
J gene: TRBJ1-5
CDR3 DNA: TGTGCCAGCAGCTTACCACAGGGGTTCAATCAGCCCCAGCATTTT
CDR3 protein: CASSLPQGFNQPQHF

D gene: .
clone size: .
V gene: TRBV5-1
J gene: TRBJ2-5
CDR3 DNA: TGCGCCAGCAGCTTGGGCAGGGGAAGAGAGACCCAGTACTTC
CDR3 protein: CASSLGRGRETQYF

D gene: .
clone size: .
V gene: TRBV7-3
J gene: TRBJ2-1
CDR3 DNA: TGTGCCAGCAGCTTATACGGGAAGTTGAACAATGAGCAGTTCTTC
CDR3 protein: CASSLYGKLNNEQFF

D gene: .
clone size: .
V gene: TRBV11-3
J gene: TRBJ2-1
CDR3 DNA: TGTGCCAGCAGCCCCCAGGGGGGCGGTTATGAATACAATGAGCAGTTCTTC
CDR3 protein: CASSPQGGGYEYNEQFF

D gene: .
clone size: .
V gene: TRBV7-3
J gene: TRBJ1-1
CDR3 DNA: TGTGCCAGCAGCTTAATCCTATCCACTGAAGCTTTCTTT
CDR3 protein: CASSLILSTEAFF

D gene: .
clone size: .
V gene: TRBV29-1
J gene: TRBJ2-3
CDR3 DNA: TGCAGCGTTGAAGCTCGAACAGATACGCAGTATTTT
CDR3 protein: CSVEARTDTQYF

D gene: .
clone size: .
V gene: TRBV5-8
J gene: TRBJ2-5
CDR3 DNA: TGTGCCAGCAACGCAGTTCAACGGGGACAAGAGACCCAGTACTTC
CDR3 protein: CASNAVQRGQETQYF

D gene: .
clone size: .
V gene: TRBV5-1
J gene: TRBJ2-3
CDR3 DNA: TGCGCCAGCAGCCAACAATCTAGCACAGATACGCAGTATTTT
CDR3 protein: CASSQQSSTDTQYF

D gene: .
clone size: .
V gene: TRBV20-1
J gene: TRBJ1-2
CDR3 DNA: TGCAGTGTTCAAGGTGGCTACACCTTC
CDR3 protein: CSVQGGYTF